What follows is one TCR beta chain and its context. Its specificity is unknown. Germline CDR1 reads LNHDA; CDR2 reads SQIVND (reference sequence). The ends lost 4 bases at V and 8 bases at J; junction bases unmatched: 14. The CDR3 spans 16 residues. The record originates from a study of a mutant IDH1 vaccine in newly diagnosed glioma. Study-wide context: Most patients had radiochemotherapy with temozolomide before enrollment; others had one alone.

The method was immunoSEQ multiplex PCR; TCRdb's version includes in-frame clones alone and lacks a portion of them. The table lists fewer than 65,000 clones, 60% to 85% of them singletons. Time point described: baseline, week 1 (first vaccination visit). Stated treatment: pre-vaccination baseline after standard-of-care therapy. Notes on the study in general: Pseudoprogression appears to have had no connection to changes in top peripheral T cell clonotypes.

The receptor comes from a woman aged 40 to 49 with glioma. The sequencing here drew on PBMCs, taken from a glioma patient treated with radiotherapy, temozolomide or both. The chain uses TRBV19 and TRBJ1-2; 9 bases line up with TRBD1. Written as DNA, the CDR3 is TGTGCCAGTAGTACACTCCCGGGACAGGGCGCCCTAGGCTACACCTTC. It translates to CASSTLPGQGALGYTF. Drawing the rest from reference TRBV19 and TRBJ1-2, the complete variable domain is DGGITQSPKYLFRKEGQNVTLSCEQNLNHDAMYWYRQDPGQGLRLIYYSQIVNDFQKGDIAEGYSVSREKKESFPLTVTSAQKNPTAFYLCASSTLPGQGALGYTFGSGTRLTVV.